The 23 T cell receptor beta chains reported below all come from one sample, sequenced in a study of T cells in Graves' hyperthyroidism and ophthalmopathy (dated by TCRdb to the late 2010s). Libraries were constructed by multiplex PCR. Sequencing was performed on an Illumina HiSeq 2000. The TCR beta CDR3 regions were amplified from the RNA transcripts. The TCR CDR3 was subjected to a first round of RT-PCR using the HTBI primer set and the Qiagen OneStep RT-PCR kit. The public reads were reanalyzed by TCRdb: fastp trimming at Q25, MiXCR alignment, in-frame beta chains only. One record per CDR3 amino acid sequence lists the most common genes and DNA. This sample lists almost 350,000 distinct CDR3 sequences; 15% to 20% were detected once. Of the sample, around 16% is held by the ten largest clones. Specimen: blood. Every receptor here comes from a middle-aged woman with Graves' ophthalmopathy.

At least ten counts were recorded for this clonotype. The chain links TRBV2 to TRBJ1-2; D possibly corresponds to TRBD1 (5 bases). V was shortened by 11 bases and J by 5 bases, with 21 bases between the two germline ends. CDR1 and CDR2 (germline): SNHLY, FYNNEI. The length of the CDR3 is 14 residues. CDR3 nucleotides: TGTGCCGCATCCACCGGGACGGAGATTTATGGCTACACCTTC. It encodes CAASTGTEIYGYTF. Full variable domain (outside the CDR3, taken from reference TRBV2 and TRBJ1-2): EPEVTQTPSHQVTQMGQEVILRCVPISNHLYFYWYRQILGQKVEFLVSFYNNEISEKSEIFDDQFSVERPDGSNFTLKIRSTKLEDSAMYFCAASTGTEIYGYTFGSGTRLTVV.

This clonotype was recorded at least ten times. V is TRBV7-8 and J is TRBJ1-1, with D possibly matching TRBD1 (6 bases). The CDR3 consists of 15 residues. The V end was cut by 0 bases, the J end by 3 bases, with 11 bases between. The germline V gene encodes CDR1 SGHVS and CDR2 FQNEAQ. In DNA form, the CDR3 reads TGTGCCAGCAGCTTAGCGCTGGGGGGCTACACTGAAGCTTTCTTT. Its protein is CASSLALGGYTEAFF.

This clonotype was seen a handful of times. A much more abundant neighbour one base away suggests this may be a read error. The genes are TRBV9 and TRBJ2-7; 13 bases line up with TRBD2. CDR1 and CDR2 from the germline V gene are SGDLS and YYNGEE. The CDR3 spans 18 residues. Trimming removed 4 bases from V and 6 bases from J; junction bases left unmatched: 16. The DNA for the CDR3 is TGTGCCAGCAGCACTAGGACTAGCGGGAGTGTAACGATCTTCGAGCAGTACTTC. Encoded protein: CASSTRTSGSVTIFEQYF. The whole variable domain, filled in from reference TRBV9 and TRBJ2-7, reads DSGVTQTPKHLITATGQRVTLRCSPRSGDLSVYWYQQSLDQGLQFLIQYYNGEERAKGNILERFSAQQFPDLHSELNLSSLELGDSALYFCASSTRTSGSVTIFEQYFGPGTRLTVT.

This clonotype appeared many times. The chain is built from TRBV11-2 and TRBJ2-5; 14 bases match TRBD2. The CDR3 consists of 17 residues. The junction had 7 bases not matched to a gene; V was cut back by 4 bases and J by 3 bases. Looked up from germline, CDR1 is SGHAT and CDR2 is FQNNGV. CDR3 protein: CASSWGLAGVTEETQYF. CDR3 nucleotides: TGTGCCAGCAGCTGGGGACTAGCGGGAGTTACTGAAGAGACCCAGTACTTC.

A note on this clonotype: Being one base from a much bigger clone, this may be a read error. The chain combines TRBV28 with TRBJ2-2, with TRBD1 matching 7 bases. CDR1 MDHEN and CDR2 SYDVKM come from the germline V gene. CDR3 length: 15 residues. The CDR3 is CVSSTTGSGGGELFF. Written as DNA, the CDR3 is TGTGTCAGCAGCACGACAGGGTCTGGGGGCGGGGAGCTGTTTTTT.

This clonotype was observed at least ten times. The gene calls are TRBV29-1 and TRBJ1-2; D not resolved. This CDR3 comprises 12 residues. The V end lost 3 bases, the J end lost 0 bases, and 5 bases lay between the germline ends. The germline V gene encodes CDR1 SQVTM and CDR2 ANQGSEA. CDR3 nucleotide sequence: TGCAGCGTTGACCCAACTAACTATGGCTACACCTTC. Translated, it gives CSVDPTNYGYTF.

This clonotype was counted ten times or more. The rearrangement uses TRBV7-9 and TRBJ2-7; 8 bases map to TRBD1. Germline CDR1 SEHNR, CDR2 FQNEAQ (reference sequence). This CDR3 contains 16 residues. The V segment lost 2 bases and the J segment 4 bases; nucleotides outside the gene matches: 10. The CDR3 DNA sequence: TGTGCCAGCAGCTTACACCGGGACAGGAGAAGGTACGAGCAGTACTTC. Protein sequence: CASSLHRDRRRYEQYF.

In nucleotides, the CDR3 is TGTGCCAGCAGCCAAGATAGCGGTAACACCGGGGAGCTGTTTTTT. As protein: CASSQDSGNTGELFF. This chain connects TRBV3-1 to TRBJ2-2; the D gene is possibly TRBD2 (6 bases). Germline CDR1 LGHDT, CDR2 YNNKEL (reference sequence). The CDR3 extends over 15 amino acids. V was clipped by 0 bases and J by 2 bases, with 7 bases between them.

The chain recombines TRBV6-1 with TRBJ2-5; TRBD2 agrees at 10 bases. Germline trimming cut 2 bases from V and 5 bases from J; bases unmatched to any gene: 8. The CDR3 contains 16 residues. CDR1 MNHNS and CDR2 SASEGT come from the germline V gene. The CDR3 DNA sequence: TGTGCCAGCAGTGAAATTAGCGGGAGGCTCGTGGAGACCCAGTACTTC. Protein product: CASSEISGRLVETQYF.

This clonotype was seen at least ten times. The rearrangement uses TRBV20-1 and TRBJ2-7; D gene uncertain. V was clipped by 0 bases and J by 3 bases, with 18 bases between them. CDR1 is DFQATT and CDR2 is SNEGSKA in the germline V gene (reference sequence). This CDR3 is 16 amino acids long. CDR3 nucleotide sequence: TGCAGTGCTAGAGATCCCTATCTACCTATCCACTACGAGCAGTACTTC. Translating gives CSARDPYLPIHYEQYF.

This clonotype was counted many times. The chain carries TRBV15 and TRBJ2-5; D is perhaps TRBD1 or TRBD2 (5 bases each). The CDR3 is made up of 14 amino acids. The germline gives CDR1 LNHNV, CDR2 YYDKDF (reference sequence). V gave up 4 bases and J gave up 5 bases, with 14 bases separating them. CDR3 amino acids: CATSTPRGEETQYF. The CDR3, as DNA: TGTGCCACCAGCACCCCGCGAGGGGAGGAGACCCAGTACTTC.

Ten or more counts support this clonotype. V is TRBV6-5 and J is TRBJ1-5; a weak D match, TRBD1 (5 bases). Germline loops: CDR1 MNHEY, CDR2 SVGAGI. Trimming left V 6 bases short and J 1 base short, with 16 bases between. The CDR3 runs 16 residues. DNA for the CDR3: TGTGCCAGCAGCCTGCAGGGAATGGGAAGCAATCAGCCCCAGCATTTT. Encoded protein: CASSLQGMGSNQPQHF.

This clonotype was recorded at least ten times. The chain couples TRBV20-1 to TRBJ2-3; 13 bases align to TRBD2. The germline V gene encodes CDR1 DFQATT and CDR2 SNEGSKA (reference sequence). V trimming: 5 bases; J trimming: 5 bases; junction bases outside the gene matches: 7. The CDR3 is made up of 15 amino acids. This CDR3 is CSAAPGLAGIDTQYF. The CDR3 DNA sequence: TGCAGTGCTGCTCCGGGACTAGCGGGAATAGATACGCAGTATTTT.

This clonotype was recorded at least ten times. This sequence joins TRBV28 and TRBJ2-5, with a weak D call TRBD2 (5 bases). The ends were cut back, 5 bases at V and 1 base at J, with 8 bases in the middle. The length of the CDR3 is 13 residues. The germline V gene has CDR1 MDHEN and CDR2 SYDVKM. Written as DNA, the CDR3 is TGTGCCAGCAGTGTAAGCGGCCAAGAGACCCAGTACTTC. This codes for CASSVSGQETQYF.

This clonotype was counted many times. The CDR3 reads CASSFPGTGYYEQYF. In DNA form, the CDR3 reads TGTGCCAGCAGTTTTCCCGGGACAGGGTATTACGAGCAGTACTTC. The V call is TRBV28, the J call TRBJ2-7; 9 nucleotides align to TRBD1. Germline loops: CDR1 MDHEN, CDR2 SYDVKM. The CDR3 length is 15 residues. With V trimmed by 3 bases and J by 4 bases, 7 bases remained unmatched.

Many counts were recorded for this clonotype. V is TRBV7-8 and J is TRBJ2-7; 7 bases line up with TRBD2. The CDR3 is 16 residues long. The V gene's germline CDR1 is SGHVS and CDR2 FQNEAQ. Trimming took 2 bases from V and 6 from J; bases not matched to a gene: 13. CDR3 residues: CASSLQRVAGAFEQYF. CDR3 nucleotide sequence: TGTGCCAGCAGCTTACAACGCGTGGCGGGAGCTTTCGAGCAGTACTTC.

This clonotype occurred a few times. This chain connects TRBV5-1 to TRBJ2-2; D call uncertain. This CDR3 comprises 13 residues. Trimming left V 2 bases short and J 6 bases short, with 8 bases between. CDR1 and CDR2 from the germline V gene are SGHRS and YFSETQ. Here the CDR3 reads CASSFSSPGELFF. CDR3 sequence (DNA): TGCGCCAGCAGCTTCTCTTCTCCCGGGGAGCTGTTTTTT.

This clonotype was counted ten times or more. The rearrangement joins TRBV9 to TRBJ2-7, with unresolved D. CDR1 and CDR2 (germline): SGDLS, YYNGEE. This CDR3 comprises 14 residues. V gave up 0 bases and J gave up 0 bases, with 7 bases separating them. CDR3 DNA: TGTGCCAGCAGCGTAGGATCGGCCTCCTACGAGCAGTACTTC. Protein product: CASSVGSASYEQYF. Using reference TRBV9 and TRBJ2-7 for the parts outside the CDR3, the full variable domain is DSGVTQTPKHLITATGQRVTLRCSPRSGDLSVYWYQQSLDQGLQFLIQYYNGEERAKGNILERFSAQQFPDLHSELNLSSLELGDSALYFCASSVGSASYEQYFGPGTRLTVT.

This clonotype was seen many times. J is TRBJ1-2 and V is TRBV7-9, with a weak D call TRBD1 (5 bases). From germline, CDR1 is SEHNR and CDR2 FQNEAQ (reference sequence). V was shortened by 5 bases and J by 8 bases, with 15 bases between the two germline ends. This CDR3 is built from 13 residues. CDR3 sequence reads: CASSEDRPQGYTF. CDR3 coding DNA: TGTGCCAGCAGCGAAGACAGACCGCAGGGCTACACCTTC. Complete variable domain (other parts from reference TRBV7-9 and TRBJ1-2): DTGVSQNPRHKITKRGQNVTFRCDPISEHNRLYWYRQTLGQGPEFLTYFQNEAQLEKSRLLSDRFSAERPKGSFSTLEIQRTEQGDSAMYLCASSEDRPQGYTFGSGTRLTVV.

The rearrangement links TRBV6-1 to TRBJ1-1; 8 nucleotides align to TRBD1. There are 16 residues in the CDR3. J lost 6 bases, V lost 0 bases, and 9 bases had no gene match. Looked up from germline, CDR1 is MNHNS and CDR2 is SASEGT. CDR3 protein: CASSEAGGRGHSEAFF. For the CDR3, the DNA is TGTGCCAGCAGTGAAGCGGGAGGCAGGGGGCATTCTGAAGCTTTCTTT.

This clonotype was seen repeatedly, ten times or more. This chain links TRBV6-2 or TRBV6-3 with TRBJ2-7; no definite D call. Germline CDR1 reads MNHEY; CDR2 reads SVGEGT. The V gene lost 0 bases and the J gene lost 2 bases, with 14 bases spanning the gap. CDR3 size: 16 residues. CDR3 coding DNA: TGTGCCAGCAGTTACTCTCAGGAACGCCTTACCTACGAGCAGTACTTC. Translation: CASSYSQERLTYEQYF.

The CDR3 here is CASSPRTGGAGGTGELFF. Written as DNA, the CDR3 is TGTGCCAGCAGTCCCAGGACAGGGGGCGCGGGTGGAACCGGGGAGCTGTTTTTT. The chain carries TRBV12-3 or TRBV12-4 and TRBJ2-2, with 11 bases fitting TRBD1. This CDR3 is 18 amino acids long. J was trimmed by 5 bases and V by 5 bases; bases with no gene match: 13.

This clonotype was seen more than once but under ten times. V and J are TRBV6-1 and TRBJ2-5; a weak D match, TRBD1 (6 bases). Trimming shortened V by 8 bases and J by 2 bases, and 15 bases separated the two germline ends. This CDR3 contains 14 residues. Germline loops: CDR1 MNHNS, CDR2 SASEGT. The CDR3 spells CASLPGHLQETQYF. CDR3 bases: TGTGCCAGCTTACCGGGACACCTTCAAGAGACCCAGTACTTC.